The present T cell receptor beta chain was sequenced within a study of cytomegalovirus exposure and HLA in healthy donors. Study findings and constraints: The authors confirmed in vitro that three CMV-associated chains were specific for CMV antigens. Reported findings show TCR beta sequences accurately forecast HLA-A and HLA-B alleles in most subjects. Many donors shared some public TCRs, even though most TCR sequences were rare.

A note on this clone: The antigen is undetermined.

The PCR had 60 Vbeta and 13 Jbeta primers. Clones were sequenced by immunoSEQ multiplex PCR, and TCRdb holds only the in-frame ones, with some missing. Reported are some 46,000 clones; the ten largest clones contain over 7%. This clonotype was sampled from a male donor in good health and CMV-seronegative. Sequenced material: PBMCs.

CDR3 coding DNA: TGTGCCAGCAGCGAAACGGGCGGGGTCGGGGATGAGCAGTTCTTC. Protein sequence: CASSETGGVGDEQFF. This sequence joins TRBV13 and TRBJ2-1; D perhaps matches TRBD2 (6 bases). Trimming took 5 bases from V and 8 from J, leaving 19 bases between them. CDR3 length: 15 amino acids. From germline, CDR1 is PRHDT and CDR2 FYEKMQ (reference sequence).